This T cell receptor beta chain was sequenced in a study of blood T cell repertoires in COVID-19. In the study overall: Spain, Italy and the United States supplied samples that represented acute and convalescent COVID-19.

Study members were between about 18 and 95 years old and lived in 24 US regions. In the source study's methods: Reference gene primer amplification gave estimated nucleated cell counts. Assay used: immunoSEQ multiplex PCR; TCRdb lists only in-frame clones, some missing. V and J calls and clone size come straight from that table; D and trimming were deduced from the DNA. The sample lists roughly 190,000 clones, about 88% occurring once. The CDR3 runs 15 residues. Trimming at V came to 0 bases and at J to 7 bases, leaving 8 bases not matched to a gene. Per the germline V gene, CDR1 is MNHNY and CDR2 is SVGAGI (reference sequence).

The TCR was taken from a woman in her 30s who had recovered from COVID-19. The chain employs TRBV6-6 and TRBJ1-2, with 7 bases aligning to TRBD1. The sequenced material came from PBMCs or T cells enriched from blood (not recorded which). CDR3 coding DNA: TGTGCCAGCAGTTACTCGCTGGTCTCAGGGGGTGGCTACACCTTC. Its translation: CASSYSLVSGGGYTF.